This T cell receptor (beta chain) was found in a study of blood T cell repertoires in COVID-19. Study as a whole: Researchers got acute and convalescent COVID-19 samples from the United States, Italy and Spain.

CDR3 size: 16 residues. Trimming shortened V by 5 bases and J by 1 base, and 12 bases separated the two germline ends. The V gene's germline CDR1 is MDHEN and CDR2 SYDVKM. Some clones are missing from TCRdb's copy, which holds only in-frame ones; the method was immunoSEQ multiplex PCR. The data contain 200,000 or so clones, approximately 83% of them singletons. Sequenced sample: peripheral blood. The origin of this receptor is a man in his 60s with acute or convalescent COVID-19. The chain couples TRBV28 to TRBJ1-6; D ambiguous. The CDR3 region has the DNA TGTGCCAGCAGTCCCCGCGGTGCTTCCTATAATTCACCCCTCCACTTT. It specifies CASSPRGASYNSPLHF.